Listed here are 26 T cell receptor beta chains from one sample, sequenced in a study of T-cell reconstitution after alpha-beta-depleted transplantation in children. A library of TCRbeta sequences, prepared with unique molecular identifiers, was generated. TCRdb itself ran the PCR reads through MiXCR, one entry per CDR3 protein. The top ten clones hold 13% of a sample with about 200,000 distinct CDR3 sequences, more than 14% of them seen once. Sequences were derived from PBMCs from the stem cell graft donor, sampled from the stem cell graft. The receptors shown here come from a human donor who donated a stem cell graft to a child with acute lymphoblastic leukemia.

This clonotype appeared a few times. An end of the junction differs from the germline gene, which may be a read error. This chain links TRBV20-1 with TRBJ1-1; a possible D gene is TRBD1 (5 bases). The CDR3 is 16 residues long. Germline CDR1 reads DFQATT; CDR2 reads SNEGSKA (reference sequence). The CDR3 sequence is CSARVRGGAMNTDAFF. The DNA for the CDR3 is TGCAGTGCTAGAGTAAGGGGCGGGGCGATGAACACTGACGCTTTCTTT.

Ten or more counts support this clonotype. This chain uses TRBV5-6 with TRBJ1-1; possible D gene TRBD1, 5 bases. Germline CDR1 reads SGHDT; CDR2 reads YYEEEE. This CDR3 has 20 amino acids. V was trimmed by 1 base and J by 6 bases, leaving 31 bases between them. CDR3 region: CASSLFFGSGKLEWIPEAFF. CDR3 in DNA: TGTGCCAGCAGCTTGTTTTTCGGTTCAGGGAAGCTGGAGTGGATCCCTGAAGCTTTCTTT. The complete variable domain, with remaining parts taken from reference TRBV5-6 and TRBJ1-1, reads DAGVTQSPTHLIKTRGQQVTLRCSPKSGHDTVSWYQQALGQGPQFIFQYYEEEERQRGNFPDRFSGHQFPNYSSELNVNALLLGDSALYLCASSLFFGSGKLEWIPEAFFGQGTRLTVV.

This clonotype was seen just once. This chain connects TRBV9 to TRBJ1-2; D gene uncertain. Germline CDR1 SGDLS, CDR2 YYNGEE. This CDR3 is 15 amino acids long. V lost 4 bases, J lost 7 bases, and 20 bases lay in between. The CDR3 coding sequence is TGTGCCAGCAGCTTCGCTCAGGCAGCTGCTGGTGGCTACACCTTC. It is translated as CASSFAQAAAGGYTF.

This clonotype was picked up many times. The chain combines TRBV12-3 or TRBV12-4 with TRBJ2-2, with D maybe TRBD1 (6 bases). The CDR3 has 15 residues. V lost 6 bases and J 2 bases, leaving 13 bases between the germline ends. Here the CDR3 reads CASSPGQKNTGELFF. The CDR3 DNA sequence: TGTGCCAGCAGCCCAGGACAGAAAAACACCGGGGAGCTGTTTTTT.

This rearrangement joins TRBV20-1 to TRBJ1-2; TRBD1 matches at 8 bases. The CDR3 has 14 amino acids. With V trimmed by 3 bases and J by 7 bases, 10 bases remained unmatched. The V gene's germline CDR1 is DFQATT and CDR2 SNEGSKA (reference sequence). The CDR3 protein is CSASKDRDSSGYTF. For the CDR3, the DNA is TGCAGTGCTAGCAAGGACAGGGACTCTTCTGGCTACACCTTC.

This clonotype occurred many times. The chain has TRBV4-2 and TRBJ2-7; TRBD2 agrees at 9 bases. Germline CDR1 and CDR2: LGHNA and YNFKEQ. The ends lost 4 bases at V and 1 base at J; junction bases unmatched: 8. CDR3 length equals 16 residues. The CDR3 DNA sequence: TGTGCCAGCAGCCTATGGGAGACTAGCGGATCCTACGAGCAGTACTTC. This codes for CASSLWETSGSYEQYF.

This clonotype was seen ten or more times. This rearrangement joins TRBV5-6 to TRBJ1-1; no clear D. Germline CDR1 is SGHDT and CDR2 is YYEEEE. V was cut by 3 bases and J by 3 bases, with 15 bases left in between. CDR3 length equals 15 residues. The chain's CDR3 is CASSYRGIWDTEAFF. In DNA form, the CDR3 reads TGTGCCAGCAGCTACCGGGGTATTTGGGACACTGAAGCTTTCTTT.

CDR3 sequence reads: CASSLVLAGGDEQFF. For the CDR3, the DNA is TGTGCCAGCAGCTTGGTACTAGCGGGGGGCGATGAGCAGTTCTTC. The J gene is TRBJ2-1, the V gene TRBV5-5; 12 bases align to TRBD2. Per germline, CDR1 SGHKS and CDR2 YYEKEE (reference sequence). This CDR3 is built from 15 residues. V trimming: 0 bases; J trimming: 8 bases; junction bases outside the gene matches: 3.

This clonotype came up many times. The CDR3 DNA sequence: TGCGCCAGCAGCTTGGAGGCTAACAATGAGCAGTTCTTC. It encodes CASSLEANNEQFF. V usage is TRBV5-1 and J usage is TRBJ2-1, with unresolved D. The CDR3 has 13 residues. Germline V gene data show CDR1 as SGHRS and CDR2 as YFSETQ. V lost 0 bases to trimming and J lost 5 bases, with 6 bases between them.

This clonotype was detected many times. The chain is built from TRBV12-3 or TRBV12-4 and TRBJ1-2, with D uncertain. There are 15 residues in the CDR3. V lost 6 bases and J lost 4, with 18 bases in between. As DNA, the CDR3 is TGTGCCAGCAGCCTCACGTTACCACGGGTCTATGGCTACACCTTC. Its protein is CASSLTLPRVYGYTF.

This clonotype was detected ten times or more. V gene TRBV20-1 combines with J gene TRBJ1-5, with D hard to call. The CDR3 extends over 14 amino acids. CDR1 DFQATT and CDR2 SNEGSKA come from the germline V gene (reference sequence). The ends were cut back, 0 bases at V and 7 bases at J, with 13 bases in the middle. The CDR3 spells CSARDNGRRQPQHF. DNA of the CDR3: TGCAGTGCTAGAGATAACGGCAGACGCCAGCCCCAGCATTTT.

This clonotype was recorded at least ten times. The chain recombines TRBV5-6 with TRBJ2-1; the match to TRBD2 covers 12 bases. In germline, CDR1 is SGHDT, CDR2 YYEEEE. This CDR3 contains 18 residues. After removal of 3 bases from V and 5 bases from J, the junction contained 12 bases not matched to a gene. The DNA of the CDR3 is TGTGCCAGCAGCTACCGGACTAGCGGGAATTTAAGGGACAATGAGCAGTTCTTC. Encoded protein: CASSYRTSGNLRDNEQFF.

The DNA of the CDR3 is TGTGCCACCAGTGCTCTCGCAAACCGGGGGGAAGGAGCATCCGGGGAGCTGTTTTTT. Its translation is CATSALANRGEGASGELFF. This rearrangement joins TRBV24-1 to TRBJ2-2; 7 bases map to TRBD2. The V gene end was trimmed by 5 bases and the J gene end by 6 bases; junction bases not matched to a gene: 20. CDR1 and CDR2 (germline): KGHDR, SFDVKD. This CDR3 region has 19 residues.

This clonotype was seen repeatedly, ten times or more. The chain is built from TRBV5-1 and TRBJ2-5; the D gene is possibly TRBD1 (7 bases). Germline-derived CDR1 and CDR2 are SGHRS and YFSETQ. The CDR3 totals 16 residues. Trimming removed 3 bases at V and 4 bases at J, with 19 bases between. For the CDR3, the DNA is TGCGCCAGCAGCTCCGGTAGCACCCAGGGGGGAGAGACCCAGTACTTC. Translation: CASSSGSTQGGETQYF.

This clonotype was recorded at least ten times. The chain has TRBV5-1 and TRBJ2-1, with D possibly matching TRBD2 (5 bases). The CDR3 is made up of 13 amino acids. CDR1 and CDR2 from the germline V gene are SGHRS and YFSETQ. Trimming shortened V by 4 bases and J by 6 bases, and 11 bases separated the two germline ends. CDR3 amino acids: CASSLDYANEQFF. As DNA, the CDR3 is TGCGCCAGCAGCCTCGACTACGCCAATGAGCAGTTCTTC.

The V gene is TRBV5-1, the J gene TRBJ2-4; D is perhaps TRBD1 or TRBD2 (5 bases each). Trimming cost V 5 bases and J 4 bases, with 16 bases left between them. In germline, CDR1 is SGHRS, CDR2 YFSETQ. The CDR3 covers 15 residues. CDR3 region: CASRNIRDGKNIQYF. DNA for the CDR3: TGCGCCAGCAGGAATATCCGGGACGGAAAAAACATTCAGTACTTC.

The chain links TRBV10-3 to TRBJ2-1; TRBD2 agrees at 13 bases. CDR1 is ENHRY and CDR2 is SYGVKD in the germline V gene. V lost 10 bases to trimming and J lost 2 bases; unmatched junction nucleotides: 5. CDR3 length: 15 residues. Here the CDR3 reads CATRLAGGPYNEQFF. In DNA, the CDR3 is TGTGCCACCAGACTAGCGGGAGGCCCCTACAATGAGCAGTTCTTC.

This CDR3 is CASSLGSSGMSTDTQYF. DNA for the CDR3: TGTGCCAGCAGCTTGGGATCTAGCGGGATGAGCACAGATACGCAGTATTTT. This sequence joins TRBV5-4 and TRBJ2-3; 9 bases agree with TRBD2. This CDR3 comprises 17 residues. The germline CDR1 and CDR2 sequences are SGHNT and YYREEE (reference sequence). The V segment lost 0 bases and the J segment 0 bases; nucleotides outside the gene matches: 5.

This clonotype was counted at least ten times. The rearrangement joins TRBV5-1 to TRBJ1-1, with D maybe TRBD1 (5 bases). Germline loops: CDR1 SGHRS, CDR2 YFSETQ. CDR3 length: 16 amino acids. The V and J ends lost 6 bases and 1 base respectively, with 19 bases between them. The DNA for the CDR3 is TGCGCCAGCACCCAGGGCCCGGGGGAGGCGAACACTGAAGCTTTCTTT. Its protein is CASTQGPGEANTEAFF. Together with reference TRBV5-1 and TRBJ1-1, the CDR3 gives the full variable domain: KAGVTQTPRYLIKTRGQQVTLSCSPISGHRSVSWYQQTPGQGLQFLFEYFSETQRNKGNFPGRFSGRQFSNSRSEMNVSTLELGDSALYLCASTQGPGEANTEAFFGQGTRLTVV.

The chain employs TRBV6-8 and TRBJ2-7, with 12 bases that match TRBD2. Germline V CDR1 and CDR2: MNHGY, SAAAGT. The CDR3 covers 17 residues. The V gene end was trimmed by 5 bases and the J gene end by 2 bases; junction bases not matched to a gene: 10. This chain's CDR3 is CASSRLAGALLPYEQYF. The CDR3 nucleotides read TGTGCCAGCAGTCGACTAGCGGGAGCCTTATTACCCTACGAGCAGTACTTC.

This clonotype was detected many times. The gene calls are TRBV20-1 and TRBJ2-2, with D perhaps being TRBD1 or TRBD2 (5 bases each). Trimming removed 6 bases from V and 1 base from J, with 9 bases in between. Germline-derived CDR1 and CDR2 are DFQATT and SNEGSKA (reference sequence). The CDR3 covers 13 residues. CDR3 nucleotide sequence: TGCAGTGCCCCGGGACGGAACACCGGGGAGCTGTTTTTT. Translated: CSAPGRNTGELFF.

This clonotype was seen a few times. The CDR3 coding sequence is TGCAGTGCCGCCACCCTGGCCAGTTCTAGCTATGGCTACACCTTC. Its protein is CSAATLASSSYGYTF. The chain uses TRBV20-1 and TRBJ1-2, with D unclear. The V end was cut by 6 bases, the J end by 4 bases, with 21 bases between. The CDR3 consists of 15 residues. In germline, CDR1 is DFQATT, CDR2 SNEGSKA (reference sequence).

This clonotype was recorded many times. One base away lies a much larger clone, so this may be a sequencing read error. The CDR3 sequence is CASSLGGMLSGANGLTF. CDR3 coding DNA: TGTGCCAGCAGTTTAGGTGGGATGCTGTCTGGGGCCAACGGCCTGACTTTC. The rearrangement links TRBV28 to TRBJ2-6, with TRBD1 as a possible D gene (5 bases). Germline assignment: CDR1 MDHEN and CDR2 SYDVKM. The CDR3 loop spans 17 amino acids.

This clonotype occurred once. A clone one base away is much larger, so this may be a read error. The DNA of the CDR3 is TGCAGCGTTGATAGAGGCATTGAAGCTTTCTTT. As protein: CSVDRGIEAFF. The V and J genes are TRBV29-1 and TRBJ1-1; D is ambiguous. Trimming stripped 3 bases from V and 7 bases from J, with 9 bases between. The V gene's germline CDR1 is SQVTM and CDR2 ANQGSEA. There are 11 residues in the CDR3.

This clonotype was recorded many times. The chain couples TRBV6-1 to TRBJ1-2; 12 bases are shared with TRBD1. Trimming at V came to 7 bases and at J to 3 bases, leaving 9 bases not matched to a gene. Germline CDR1 MNHNS, CDR2 SASEGT. The CDR3 runs to 16 residues. This CDR3 is CASTRDRGPRDYGYTF. The CDR3 DNA sequence: TGTGCCAGCACCCGGGACAGGGGGCCGAGAGACTATGGCTACACCTTC.

A few counts support this clonotype. This sequence joins TRBV20-1 and TRBJ2-3; 9 bases map to TRBD1. V trimming: 5 bases; J trimming: 4 bases; junction bases outside the gene matches: 7. This CDR3 has 14 amino acids. Germline CDR1 is DFQATT and CDR2 is SNEGSKA (reference sequence). The CDR3 bases are TGCAGTGCTCTCCCGGACAGGGGTTCAGATACGCAGTATTTT. It translates to CSALPDRGSDTQYF.